The 20 T cell receptor beta chains presented below share a single source sample, sequenced in a study of shared clonotypes between healthy human individuals. The table came from immunoSEQ multiplex PCR; TCRdb's copy has only in-frame clones and leaves some out. Found here are 2 million to 3 million clones, under 95% of them singletons; the top ten hold around 0.37%. Sequencing input: naive CD4+ T cells from PBMCs. Subset defined: CD45RA+ positively selected. The receptors here all came from a young man in good health. Some clones in this sample may be carry-over from other donors' samples.

Regarding this clone: The sample holds other DNA sequences that translate to the same CDR3. This sequence joins TRBV28 and TRBJ2-3, with D possibly matching TRBD1 (5 bases). Trimming stripped 6 bases from V and 5 bases from J, with 6 bases between. The V gene's germline CDR1 is MDHEN and CDR2 SYDVKM. The length of the CDR3 is 11 residues. Written as DNA, the CDR3 is TGTGCCAGCAGCCAGGGAGATACGCAGTATTTT. Encoded protein: CASSQGDTQYF.

About this clone: The same CDR3 is also encoded by other DNA sequences in this sample. The V gene is TRBV18, the J gene TRBJ1-4; D not resolved. V was shortened by 0 bases and J by 5 bases, with 1 base between the two germline ends. CDR1 is KGHSH, CDR2 LQKENI, per germline. This CDR3 spans 12 amino acids. This CDR3 is CASSPPNEKLFF. CDR3 coding DNA: TGTGCCAGCTCACCACCGAATGAAAAACTGTTTTTT.

This clone showed up just once. The gene calls are TRBV7-9 and TRBJ2-2, with D perhaps TRBD1 (6 bases). Per germline, CDR1 SEHNR and CDR2 FQNEAQ (reference sequence). The V and J ends lost 5 bases and 4 bases respectively, with 14 bases between them. The CDR3 is made up of 15 amino acids. The CDR3 coding sequence is TGTGCCAGCAGCCGCCGGCGGACAGCCACCGGGGAGCTGTTTTTT. This translates into CASSRRRTATGELFF.

The chain recombines TRBV14 with TRBJ1-4; D is ambiguous. Trimming removed 3 bases from V and 2 bases from J, with 4 bases in between. Looked up from germline, CDR1 is SGHDN and CDR2 is FVKESK. CDR3 length: 13 residues. CDR3: CASSQRTNEKLFF. The CDR3 coding sequence is TGTGCCAGCAGCCAGAGGACTAATGAAAAACTGTTTTTT. The full variable domain, its missing parts supplied by reference TRBV14 and TRBJ1-4, is EAGVTQFPSHSVIEKGQTVTLRCDPISGHDNLYWYRRVMGKEIKFLLHFVKESKQDESGMPNNRFLAERTGGTYSTLKVQPAELEDSGVYFCASSQRTNEKLFFGSGTQLSVL.

The chain uses TRBV15 and TRBJ2-7; TRBD2 is a possible D gene (5 bases). Germline loops: CDR1 LNHNV, CDR2 YYDKDF (reference sequence). Trimming removed 3 bases at V and 2 bases at J, with 8 bases between. This CDR3 region has 13 residues. The CDR3 reads CATSRRVTYEQYF. The CDR3 bases are TGTGCCACCAGCAGGCGGGTTACCTACGAGCAGTACTTC. Full variable domain (remainder filled in from reference TRBV15 and TRBJ2-7): DAMVIQNPRYQVTQFGKPVTLSCSQTLNHNVMYWYQQKSSQAPKLLFHYYDKDFNNEADTPDNFQSRRPNTSFCFLDIRSPGLGDTAMYLCATSRRVTYEQYFGPGTRLTVT.

Details on this clone: Within the sample, other DNA sequences also encode this same CDR3. The chain has TRBV7-2 and TRBJ1-5, with no clear D. The germline gives CDR1 SGHTA, CDR2 FQGNSA. V gave up 1 base and J gave up 4 bases, with 5 bases separating them. There are 13 residues in the CDR3. CDR3 DNA sequence: TGTGCCAGCAGCTTAGTCGGGAATCAGCCCCAGCATTTT. The encoded protein is CASSLVGNQPQHF.

The V and J genes are TRBV27 and TRBJ1-6; D gene unclear. Trimming removed 5 bases at V and 4 bases at J, with 12 bases between. This CDR3 region has 15 residues. Germline V CDR1 and CDR2: MNHEY, SMNVEV (reference sequence). CDR3 nucleotide sequence: TGTGCCAGCAGTCTTTTCCGGTCGTATAATTCACCCCTCCACTTT. It is translated as CASSLFRSYNSPLHF.

This chain uses TRBV5-1 with TRBJ2-5; 10 bases fit TRBD2. V lost 1 base to trimming and J lost 2 bases; unmatched junction nucleotides: 14. The CDR3 extends over 19 amino acids. Germline CDR1 reads SGHRS; CDR2 reads YFSETQ. CDR3 loop: CASSLSLSSGSFRQETQYF. As DNA, the CDR3 is TGCGCCAGCAGCTTGTCTTTGTCTAGCGGGAGTTTTAGGCAAGAGACCCAGTACTTC.

The CDR3 loop is CASSYAPGGPTYEQYF. DNA for the CDR3: TGTGCCAGCAGTTACGCCCCGGGAGGACCCACCTACGAGCAGTACTTC. V usage is TRBV6-5 and J usage is TRBJ2-7; 7 nucleotides line up with TRBD2. The CDR3 length is 16 residues. Germline loops: CDR1 MNHEY, CDR2 SVGAGI. The J segment lost 2 bases and the V segment lost 2 bases, leaving 9 bases of the junction unmatched.

As concerns this clone: Distinct nucleotide sequences in the sample also encode this CDR3. This chain uses TRBV7-2 with TRBJ2-7, with 9 bases fitting TRBD2. The CDR3 loop spans 16 amino acids. Germline assignment: CDR1 SGHTA and CDR2 FQGNSA. Losses at the gene ends were 1 base for V and 3 bases for J; bases not matched to a gene: 7. The CDR3 spells CASSLVRASGNYEQYF. In nucleotides, the CDR3 is TGTGCCAGCAGCTTAGTTAGGGCTAGCGGGAACTACGAGCAGTACTTC.

The V gene is TRBV28, the J gene TRBJ1-3; a possible D gene is TRBD1 (6 bases). This CDR3 is built from 13 residues. V was trimmed by 8 bases and J by 6 bases, leaving 14 bases between them. Germline V lookup: CDR1 MDHEN, CDR2 SYDVKM. The CDR3 nucleotides read TGTGCCAGCTCGGGGGGGCAGGAAAACACCATATATTTT. This gives the protein CASSGGQENTIYF. Based on the CDR3 plus reference TRBV28 and TRBJ1-3, the full variable domain is DVKVTQSSRYLVKRTGEKVFLECVQDMDHENMFWYRQDPGLGLRLIYFSYDVKMKEKGDIPEGYSVSREKKERFSLILESASTNQTSMYLCASSGGQENTIYFGEGSWLTVV.

V is TRBV7-3 and J is TRBJ2-3; tentative D call: TRBD2 (5 bases). CDR1 is SGHTA, CDR2 FQGTGA, per germline. CDR3 length: 12 residues. V shed 5 bases and J shed 5 bases, with 8 bases lying between them. The CDR3: CASSPAGDTQYF. DNA of the CDR3: TGTGCCAGCAGCCCCGCGGGAGATACGCAGTATTTT.

The chain recombines TRBV5-4 with TRBJ2-1; D not certain. This CDR3 has 12 residues. V lost 0 bases and J lost 15, with 13 bases in between. Germline CDR1 is SGHNT and CDR2 is YYREEE (reference sequence). CDR3 in DNA: TGTGCCAGCAGCTTGGACTCTGTGGGTCCGTTCTTC. Amino acid sequence: CASSLDSVGPFF.

The rearrangement joins TRBV6-6 to TRBJ2-1; a weak D match, TRBD2 (6 bases). The CDR3 is made up of 14 amino acids. V was cut by 7 bases and J by 10 bases, with 20 bases left in between. Germline lookup yields CDR1 MNHNY and CDR2 SVGAGI (reference sequence). CDR3: CASTPPGDRLEQFF. CDR3 nucleotides: TGTGCCAGCACCCCCCCGGGAGACCGGCTAGAGCAGTTCTTC.

The rearrangement joins TRBV5-1 to TRBJ1-1; D is possibly TRBD1 (6 bases). Germline values: CDR1 SGHRS, CDR2 YFSETQ. Deletions cut 0 bases from V and 6 bases from J, with 9 bases between. The CDR3 length is 13 residues. CDR3 bases: TGCGCCAGCAGCTTGGGTTACAGGGCTGAAGCTTTCTTT. As protein: CASSLGYRAEAFF.

Regarding this clone: Other DNA sequences in the sample encode the same CDR3. The chain employs TRBV5-1 and TRBJ2-5; 7 bases match TRBD2. V dropped 2 bases and J dropped 5; count of bases not matched to a gene: 9. CDR1 SGHRS and CDR2 YFSETQ come from the germline V gene. CDR3 length: 15 amino acids. CDR3 bases: TGCGCCAGCAGCTTTAGCGGGCAAGGCGGGGAGACCCAGTACTTC. Translating gives CASSFSGQGGETQYF. Full variable domain (rest looked up from reference TRBV5-1 and TRBJ2-5): KAGVTQTPRYLIKTRGQQVTLSCSPISGHRSVSWYQQTPGQGLQFLFEYFSETQRNKGNFPGRFSGRQFSNSRSEMNVSTLELGDSALYLCASSFSGQGGETQYFGPGTRLLVL.

The J gene is TRBJ1-5, the V gene TRBV2; 9 positions agree with TRBD1. Per germline, CDR1 SNHLY and CDR2 FYNNEI. The CDR3 has 15 residues. V gave up 0 bases and J gave up 7 bases; unmatched junction bases: 4. The CDR3 DNA sequence: TGTGCCAGCAGTGAAGCACAGGGGGCACAGCAGCCCCAGCATTTT. Protein sequence: CASSEAQGAQQPQHF.

This clone was detected a few times. The chain carries TRBV5-1 and TRBJ2-5; 11 bases fit TRBD2. V was pared by 6 bases and J by 5 bases, with 12 bases of the junction left unmatched. Germline CDR1 and CDR2: SGHRS and YFSETQ. The CDR3 has 16 residues. CDR3: CASTLFLAGGMETQYF. The CDR3 coding sequence is TGCGCCAGCACCCTCTTCCTAGCGGGAGGAATGGAGACCCAGTACTTC.

This clone has a single count. The V call is TRBV27, the J call TRBJ2-1; no reliable D call. Germline loops: CDR1 MNHEY, CDR2 SMNVEV (reference sequence). Trimming removed 8 bases at V and 0 bases at J, with 17 bases between. CDR3 length: 16 residues. The CDR3 region has the DNA TGTGCCAGCGGAAGCCAGAGCCGCAGCTCCTACAATGAGCAGTTCTTC. Translated, it gives CASGSQSRSSYNEQFF.

This clone appeared once. This chain uses TRBV5-1 with TRBJ2-5; D is uncertain. The DNA end is a closer match to TRBJ2-7, so the J assignment may be wrong. The CDR3 runs 13 residues. The germline V gene encodes CDR1 SGHRS and CDR2 YFSETQ. The CDR3 region has the DNA TGCGCCAGCACCACGACCTGGGGCTACGAGCAGTACTTC. Amino acids: CASTTTWGYEQYF.